This T cell receptor beta chain appears in the sequencing data of a study of pediatric ulcerative colitis (dated by TCRdb to about 2019). Regarding the study in general: From eight or nine newly diagnosed, treatment-naive pediatric ulcerative colitis patients and four non-IBD control children, paired blood and rectal samples were collected. Broad study findings and their caveats: For technical reasons, the blood samples of a couple of patients yielded substantially fewer templates, so those samples were excluded from the blood-rectal overlap analysis. Two rectal CDR3 clonotypes were detected in all ulcerative colitis patients and were not detected in any of the controls. The healthy control group was small, consisting of only a few individuals. Features of the rectal repertoire distinguished controls, mild-moderate colitis patients and acute severe colitis patients, and in acute severe colitis rectal diversity was lower because of clonal expansions. Significantly higher autologous blood-rectal clonal overlap was found in ulcerative colitis patients than in controls, which suggested increased T cell trafficking to inflamed tissue. Blood-derived T cells may have been included in the rectal pinch biopsies, particularly in patients with overt colitis. Because the repertoires came from total lymphocyte DNA, rare subsets such as regulatory T cells may have patterns that are not reflected.

About this clone: Its antigen remains unidentified. Base quality data are lacking; no much larger clone is found one base away.

During colonoscopy, one to two pinch biopsies were obtained from the rectum for research purposes. The control children had a colonoscopy because IBD was suspected, but their endoscopy was normal both macroscopically and histologically, and none were diagnosed with IBD within the following year. Before DNA isolation, rectal biopsies were subjected to proteinase K digestion. The Wizard kit (Promega) was used to extract genomic DNA from both blood and intestinal samples. Through the immunoSEQ TRB Survey service, multiplex V and J primers were used to amplify rearranged CDR3 beta regions from genomic DNA. Survey-level sequencing depth of up to 500,000 reads per sample was used to keep depth equal across samples. Libraries were purified, pooled and sequenced on Illumina technology. On the authors' methods: Productive clonality, sample overlap, pairwise scatters, CDR3 beta length, V/D/J gene usage and productiveness were all assessed with the immunoSEQ online tools. Calculated diversity was the number of unique rearrangements divided by total templates times 100; Shannon and Simpson indices were also computed. Z-score normalized data were analyzed by principal component analysis with the R prcomp function and the ggbiplot package. Blood-rectal clonal overlap within each subject was quantified with Morisita's index. TCRdb's version of the immuneACCESS table is confined to in-frame rearrangements and falls short of the full clone set. An unresolved V gene accounts for under half of the shortfall where checked; the remainder is of unknown origin. V and J calls plus clone size are reproduced from that table; the DNA served to infer D and trimming. In this sample the table shows about 12,000 clones, 75% to 80% of which occur a single time. The ten largest clones represent approximately 4.2% of the sample.

Sequenced input: gut tissue. The source is a boy between 10 and 17 years old who was a control in a study of pediatric ulcerative colitis.

The CDR3: CASSYSSAFLGNEQFF. Here is the DNA: TGTGCCAGCAGTTACTCAAGCGCTTTTTTGGGCAATGAGCAGTTCTTC. The chain uses TRBV6-5 and TRBJ2-1; no D gene can be assigned with confidence. The germline ends are 15 bases apart after V is trimmed by 0 bases and J by 6 bases. The CDR3 holds 16 amino acids from the cysteine to the phenylalanine. Only the CDR3 part of the read is kept: 48 bases, read in frame from the first base. CDR1 MNHEY and CDR2 SVGAGI were looked up in the germline V gene.